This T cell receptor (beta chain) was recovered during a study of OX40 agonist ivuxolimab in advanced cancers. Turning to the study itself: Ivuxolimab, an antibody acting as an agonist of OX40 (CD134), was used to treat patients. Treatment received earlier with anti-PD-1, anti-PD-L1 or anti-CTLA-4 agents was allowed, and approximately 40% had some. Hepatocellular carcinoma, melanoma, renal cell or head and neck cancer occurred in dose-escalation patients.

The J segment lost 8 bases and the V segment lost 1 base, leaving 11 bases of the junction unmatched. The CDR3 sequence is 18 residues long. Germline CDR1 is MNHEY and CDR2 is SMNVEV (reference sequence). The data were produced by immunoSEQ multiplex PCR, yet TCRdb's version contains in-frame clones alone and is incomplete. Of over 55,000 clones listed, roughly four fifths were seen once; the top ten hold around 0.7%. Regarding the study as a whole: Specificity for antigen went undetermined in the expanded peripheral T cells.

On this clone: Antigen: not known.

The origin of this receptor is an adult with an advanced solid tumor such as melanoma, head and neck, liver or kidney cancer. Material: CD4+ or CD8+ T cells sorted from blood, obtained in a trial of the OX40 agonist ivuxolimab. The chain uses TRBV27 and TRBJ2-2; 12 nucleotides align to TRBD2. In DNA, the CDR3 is TGTGCCAGCAGTTTATTATCCCTAGCGGGAGGGCCCTCGGGGGAGCTGTTTTTT. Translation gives CASSLLSLAGGPSGELFF.